This T cell receptor beta chain derives from a study of cytomegalovirus exposure and HLA in healthy donors. Study overall: An analysis done earlier identified about 100 million unique TCR beta sequences from 190 million or so T cells.

Concerning this clone itself: Its antigen is still unknown.

The PCR employed 60 Vbeta primers together with 13 Jbeta primers. Only in-frame clones appear in the TCRdb table, and some are missing; sequencing was by immunoSEQ multiplex PCR. This sample has tens of thousands of clones, with 84% found just once. Whole-study findings and limits: A prior analysis recorded that most TCR beta V segments were productive about 87% or about 30% of the time. Association with HLA alleles at 0.05 false discovery rate was found for around 15,000 TCR beta sequences in a later analysis. Analysis was carried out at a later point, and it linked a missense DCLRE1C variant to TCR beta V- and J-gene trimming.

The clonotype was recovered from a man aged 70 or older in good health and CMV-seropositive. Material for sequencing was PBMCs.

CDR3 amino acids: CASSVQIQETQYF. In nucleotides, the CDR3 is TGTGCCAGTAGTGTCCAGATACAAGAGACCCAGTACTTC. The rearrangement joins TRBV19 to TRBJ2-5, with unresolved D. V lost 5 bases and J lost 2, with 9 bases in between. The CDR3 length is 13 residues. The germline V gene encodes CDR1 LNHDA and CDR2 SQIVND (reference sequence).